The next 23 T cell receptor beta chains were all read from a single sample in a study of blood T cell repertoires in COVID-19. Assay: immunoSEQ multiplex PCR; the TCRdb copy retains only in-frame clones and omits some. The sample lists approximately 99,000 clones; 84% were seen once. Sequenced input: peripheral blood. Source of these receptors: a man between 65 and 85 years old with active or convalescent COVID-19.

The chain links TRBV9 to TRBJ2-5; 11 positions agree with TRBD1. V gave up 4 bases and J gave up 5 bases; unmatched junction bases: 4. Germline V gene sequence: CDR1 SGDLS, CDR2 YYNGEE. The CDR3 length is 14 residues. The DNA of the CDR3 is TGTGCCAGCAGCATCCGGGACAGGGGGGAGACCCAGTACTTC. Its translation is CASSIRDRGETQYF.

The genes are TRBV30 and TRBJ1-6; 9 bases are shared with TRBD1. CDR3 length: 16 amino acids. Trimming took 4 bases from V and 4 from J; bases not matched to a gene: 8. Germline CDR1 reads GTSNPN; CDR2 reads SVGIG (reference sequence). The CDR3 sequence: CAWKARDRDYNSPLHF. The CDR3 DNA reads as TGTGCCTGGAAGGCCCGGGACAGGGATTATAATTCACCCCTCCACTTT.

This sequence joins TRBV28 and TRBJ2-7; TRBD2 aligns across 7 bases. The V segment lost 7 bases and the J segment 4 bases; nucleotides outside the gene matches: 1. This CDR3 region has 11 residues. The germline V gene encodes CDR1 MDHEN and CDR2 SYDVKM. CDR3 protein: CASIGRYEQYF. The DNA of the CDR3 is TGTGCCAGCATCGGGAGGTACGAGCAGTACTTC.

V usage is TRBV6-6 and J usage is TRBJ2-7, with TRBD1 identical over 11 bases. V was pared by 8 bases and J by 4 bases, with 4 bases of the junction left unmatched. CDR1 and CDR2 from the germline V gene are MNHNY and SVGAGI (reference sequence). This CDR3 region has 13 residues. CDR3 in DNA: TGTGCCAGCTTTGGGACAGGGGGATACGAGCAGTACTTC. Its protein is CASFGTGGYEQYF.

This chain connects TRBV3-1 (or the pseudogene TRBV3-2) to TRBJ2-4, with D perhaps matching TRBD2 (6 bases). There are 19 residues in the CDR3. Germline V CDR1 and CDR2: LGHDT, YNNKEL (reference sequence). V lost 3 bases and J 0 bases, leaving 21 bases between the germline ends. The CDR3 bases are TGTGCCAGCAGCCAGGGGACTTTCAACCTGGGCTCAGCCAAAAACATTCAGTACTTC. It yields the protein CASSQGTFNLGSAKNIQYF.

The chain employs TRBV18 and TRBJ2-1; D unresolved. Germline-derived CDR1 and CDR2 are KGHSH and LQKENI. The CDR3 covers 16 residues. V lost 0 bases and J 0 bases, leaving 9 bases between the germline ends. The DNA of the CDR3 is TGTGCCAGCTCACCACCCATTGAGTTCTCCTACAATGAGCAGTTCTTC. It is translated as CASSPPIEFSYNEQFF.

The V call is TRBV5-1, the J call TRBJ1-4, with 7 bases fitting TRBD1. CDR3 length: 14 residues. CDR1 is SGHRS and CDR2 is YFSETQ in the germline V gene. J was trimmed by 2 bases and V by 3 bases; bases with no gene match: 1. The DNA of the CDR3 is TGCGCCAGCAGCTCGGGACAGACTAATGAAAAACTGTTTTTT. The encoded protein is CASSSGQTNEKLFF.

The chain couples TRBV11-3 to TRBJ2-3, with D perhaps TRBD1 (5 bases). Germline V CDR1 and CDR2: SGHNT, YENEEA. The CDR3 covers 17 residues. The V end lost 1 base, the J end lost 6 bases, and 20 bases lay between the germline ends. CDR3 sequence: CASSLASTVAGADTQYF. CDR3 DNA sequence: TGTGCCAGCAGCTTAGCTTCGACAGTGGCCGGCGCGGATACGCAGTATTTT. Full variable domain (outside the CDR3, taken from reference TRBV11-3 and TRBJ2-3): EAGVVQSPRYKIIEKKQPVAFWCNPISGHNTLYWYLQNLGQGPELLIRYENEEAVDDSQLPKDRFSAERLKGVDSTLKIQPAELGDSAVYLCASSLASTVAGADTQYFGPGTRLTVL.

The CDR3 reads CASSRDRGQPQHF. Written as DNA, the CDR3 is TGTGCCAGCAGTAGGGACAGGGGTCAGCCCCAGCATTTT. The chain employs TRBV2 and TRBJ1-5; the match to TRBD1 covers 10 bases. Trimming cost V 5 bases and J 6 bases; bases outside gene matches: 1. Germline lookup yields CDR1 SNHLY and CDR2 FYNNEI. The CDR3 consists of 13 residues.

The chain links TRBV5-6 to TRBJ1-6; 11 nucleotides line up with TRBD1. Trimming cost V 0 bases and J 10 bases; bases outside gene matches: 6. CDR3 size: 16 residues. Germline CDR1 is SGHDT and CDR2 is YYEEEE. The CDR3 sequence is CASSLGPGQGVSPLHF. The CDR3 DNA is TGTGCCAGCAGCTTGGGACCGGGACAGGGGGTCTCACCCCTCCACTTT.

This rearrangement joins TRBV19 to TRBJ2-2; 8 nucleotides agree with TRBD1. The germline V gene encodes CDR1 LNHDA and CDR2 SQIVND (reference sequence). The CDR3 is made up of 16 amino acids. V shed 7 bases and J 1 base; nucleotides not matched to a gene: 8. CDR3: CASTIGQGLNTGELFF. Here the CDR3 DNA reads TGTGCCAGTACCATTGGACAGGGTTTGAACACCGGGGAGCTGTTTTTT.

This clone was detected ten times or more. This chain joins TRBV2 and TRBJ2-1, with 10 bases identical to TRBD2. CDR1 SNHLY and CDR2 FYNNEI come from the germline V gene. CDR3 length: 14 amino acids. The ends lost 6 bases at V and 5 bases at J; junction bases unmatched: 4. In DNA, the CDR3 is TGTGCCAGCAGGAGAGCGGGGGGGAACAATGAGCAGTTCTTC. It translates to CASRRAGGNNEQFF.

CDR3 in DNA: TGTGCCAGCGGTAGAGATGAACTTGAAGCTTTCTTT. As protein: CASGRDELEAFF. The chain combines TRBV6-6 with TRBJ1-1; no clear D. The V end was cut by 8 bases, the J end by 7 bases, with 14 bases between. Looked up from germline, CDR1 is MNHNY and CDR2 is SVGAGI (reference sequence). This CDR3 has 12 residues.

The rearrangement joins TRBV2 to TRBJ1-5; 7 nucleotides agree with TRBD1. J gave up 6 bases and V 4 bases, and 6 bases lay outside the gene matches. The CDR3 sequence is 14 residues long. The V gene's germline CDR1 is SNHLY and CDR2 FYNNEI. CDR3 DNA: TGTGCCAGCAGTGGGGGCAGGGGGGCTCAGCCCCAGCATTTT. Translation gives CASSGGRGAQPQHF.

This sequence joins TRBV2 and TRBJ2-5; 12 bases match TRBD2. Germline CDR1 and CDR2: SNHLY and FYNNEI. After removal of 6 bases from V and 1 base from J, the junction contained 6 bases not matched to a gene. The CDR3 has 16 residues. The CDR3 sequence is CASSSGTSGRQETQYF. Here the CDR3 DNA reads TGTGCCAGCAGCTCCGGGACTAGCGGGCGCCAAGAGACCCAGTACTTC. The whole variable domain, remainder taken from reference TRBV2 and TRBJ2-5, is EPEVTQTPSHQVTQMGQEVILRCVPISNHLYFYWYRQILGQKVEFLVSFYNNEISEKSEIFDDQFSVERPDGSNFTLKIRSTKLEDSAMYFCASSSGTSGRQETQYFGPGTRLLVL.

Turning to this clone: The same CDR3 is also encoded by other DNA sequences in this sample. The V and J genes are TRBV7-2 and TRBJ2-3; a weak D match, TRBD1 (6 bases). Between the trimmed V and J ends, which lost 1 base and 0 bases, there was a span of 8 bases. Germline lookup yields CDR1 SGHTA and CDR2 FQGNSA. The CDR3 length is 15 residues. CDR3 DNA sequence: TGTGCCAGCAGCTTAGATGGGGGCAGCACAGATACGCAGTATTTT. This gives the protein CASSLDGGSTDTQYF.

The chain employs TRBV19 and TRBJ1-2; no firm D call. Trimming shortened V by 6 bases and J by 4 bases, and 12 bases separated the two germline ends. Germline assignment: CDR1 LNHDA and CDR2 SQIVND (reference sequence). The CDR3 is 13 amino acids. The CDR3 region is CASSDSGIYGYTF. The CDR3 DNA follows: TGTGCCAGTAGCGATTCCGGGATCTATGGCTACACCTTC.

This rearrangement joins TRBV6-2 or TRBV6-3 to TRBJ1-2; 7 bases are a match to TRBD1. J gave up 7 bases and V 6 bases, and 8 bases lay outside the gene matches. Germline V CDR1 and CDR2: MNHEY, SVGEGT. The CDR3 is 13 amino acids. Here the CDR3 reads CASSTTGSFGYTF. CDR3 bases: TGTGCCAGCAGCACGACAGGGTCATTTGGCTACACCTTC.

The rearrangement joins TRBV11-3 to TRBJ2-3; the D gene is possibly TRBD2 (5 bases). CDR1 and CDR2 (germline): SGHNT, YENEEA. This CDR3 comprises 16 residues. V lost 5 bases and J 5 bases, leaving 20 bases between the germline ends. The CDR3 DNA is TGTGCCAGCAGCGGCCCCGGGAAATTGGGCCGAGATACGCAGTATTTT. Protein: CASSGPGKLGRDTQYF. Looking up the rest from reference TRBV11-3 and TRBJ2-3 gives the full variable domain: EAGVVQSPRYKIIEKKQPVAFWCNPISGHNTLYWYLQNLGQGPELLIRYENEEAVDDSQLPKDRFSAERLKGVDSTLKIQPAELGDSAVYLCASSGPGKLGRDTQYFGPGTRLTVL.

CDR3 sequence reads: CATSRDWTGGYEQYF. The CDR3 region has the DNA TGTGCCACCAGCAGAGATTGGACAGGGGGGTACGAGCAGTACTTC. The chain is built from TRBV15 and TRBJ2-7; 10 bases agree with TRBD1. CDR3 length: 15 residues. V shed 0 bases, J shed 4 bases, and the junction held 3 bases outside the gene matches. Germline loops: CDR1 LNHNV, CDR2 YYDKDF (reference sequence).

CDR3 nucleotides: TGCGCCAGCAGCGAGTTGCCGGACAGAGGACTCGGGGGCTACACCTTC. It encodes CASSELPDRGLGGYTF. The rearrangement links TRBV5-1 to TRBJ1-2; weak D call: TRBD1 (6 bases). The CDR3 covers 16 residues. Trimming removed 4 bases from V and 8 bases from J, with 24 bases in between. Per the germline V gene, CDR1 is SGHRS and CDR2 is YFSETQ.

The gene calls are TRBV6-2 or TRBV6-3 and TRBJ2-5, with unresolved D. Trimming removed 2 bases at V and 7 bases at J, with 14 bases between. Germline V gene sequence: CDR1 MNHEY, CDR2 SVGEGT. This CDR3 is 14 amino acids long. Here the CDR3 reads CASSYGAGLLTQYF. DNA of the CDR3: TGTGCCAGCAGTTACGGTGCTGGGCTACTGACCCAGTACTTC.

The chain couples TRBV7-2 to TRBJ2-5; no definite D call. The CDR3 has 13 amino acids. The V gene's germline CDR1 is SGHTA and CDR2 FQGNSA. Trimming removed 5 bases at V and 1 base at J, with 8 bases between. The CDR3 region is CASSPLRQETQYF. In DNA form, the CDR3 reads TGTGCCAGCAGCCCCCTGCGCCAAGAGACCCAGTACTTC.